The 4 T cell receptor beta chains presented below share a single source sample, sequenced in a study of T cells in Graves' hyperthyroidism and ophthalmopathy. It was RNA transcripts that yielded the amplified TCR beta CDR3 regions. Using the HTBI primer set, a first-round RT-PCR was run on the TCR CDR3. TCRdb passed the multiplex PCR reads through MiXCR, listing each CDR3 protein once. This sample has 700,000 to 950,000 distinct CDR3 sequences; 30% to 40% occur once, and the top ten carry around 31%. Sequencing used blood. The origin of the receptors is a middle-aged woman with Graves' hyperthyroidism.

This clonotype showed up just a few times. The V gene is TRBV12-3 or TRBV12-4, the J gene TRBJ1-4; tentatively, D is TRBD1 (5 bases). The CDR3 has 15 amino acids. The germline V and J ends were trimmed by 2 bases and 7 bases, with 14 bases remaining between them. The CDR3: CASSLSGGVGEKLFF. CDR3 bases: TGTGCCAGCAGTTTATCGGGAGGGGTGGGTGAAAAACTGTTTTTT.

Here the CDR3 DNA reads TGCGCCAGCAGCCAAGAACGGGACAGGCGCGGCTACACCTTC. Translating gives CASSQERDRRGYTF. The chain has TRBV4-1 and TRBJ1-2; TRBD1 matches at 8 bases. V shed 0 bases and J 8 bases; nucleotides not matched to a gene: 5. CDR3 length: 14 amino acids. Germline CDR1 reads MGHRA; CDR2 reads YSYEKL.

The chain uses TRBV20-1 and TRBJ2-7, with unresolved D. The germline V and J ends were trimmed by 6 bases and 2 bases, with 11 bases remaining between them. The CDR3 consists of 12 residues. The germline V gene has CDR1 DFQATT and CDR2 SNEGSKA (reference sequence). As DNA, the CDR3 is TGCAGTGCCAGCAGTTTGGCCTACGAGCAGTACTTC. Residues: CSASSLAYEQYF.

The table lists this clonotype with a few counts. V gene TRBV5-5 combines with J gene TRBJ2-2; 7 positions match TRBD1. CDR1 is SGHKS and CDR2 is YYEKEE in the germline V gene (reference sequence). The ends lost 6 bases at V and 4 bases at J; junction bases unmatched: 9. This CDR3 is 15 amino acids long. The CDR3 bases are TGTGCCAGCAACCTAGACAGGGCTCTCACCGGGGAGCTGTTTTTT. This encodes CASNLDRALTGELFF.